A selection of T cell receptor beta chains follows, all from one sample in a study of T cell changes during pregnancy in multiple sclerosis. Profiling relied on immunoSEQ multiplex PCR, and the TCRdb table lists in-frame clones only, not all of them. The sample consists of around 25,000 clones, more than 90% of them appearing once. This material consisted of CD8+ T cells from peripheral blood mononuclear cells, taken in the third trimester of pregnancy. The receptor source for this set is a female donor in good health, enrolled as a control in a pregnancy study. Each CDR3 is given with its conserved first and last residue.

CDR3aa: CASSKTSSLDSNSEAFF
v_gene: TRBV21-1
j_gene: TRBJ1-1

CDR3aa: CATSPRGLADSHEQYF
v_gene: TRBV15
j_gene: TRBJ2-7

CDR3aa: CASSMKGVDEQFF
v_gene: TRBV19
j_gene: TRBJ2-1

CDR3aa: CASSFGLLKDHEKLFF
v_gene: TRBV4-1
j_gene: TRBJ1-4

CDR3aa: CASSRVGATTDTQYF
v_gene: TRBV5-1
j_gene: TRBJ2-3

CDR3aa: CASSIGLYNEQFF
v_gene: TRBV19
j_gene: TRBJ2-1

CDR3aa: CSVGGGNNEQFF
v_gene: TRBV29-1
j_gene: TRBJ2-1

CDR3aa: CAWSGDRAGANVLTF
v_gene: TRBV30
j_gene: TRBJ2-6

CDR3aa: CASSWATGTGEQYF
v_gene: TRBV27
j_gene: TRBJ2-7

CDR3aa: CASSRISSGSEQFF
v_gene: TRBV28
j_gene: TRBJ2-1

CDR3aa: CARSPGTGRSAFF
v_gene: TRBV5-3
j_gene: TRBJ1-1

CDR3aa: CASSVAGWSGGDTEAFF
v_gene: TRBV9
j_gene: TRBJ1-1

CDR3aa: CASSPRGREAFF
v_gene: TRBV5-1
j_gene: TRBJ1-1

CDR3aa: CASISGGQATGELFF
v_gene: TRBV2
j_gene: TRBJ2-2

CDR3aa: CASSPRSGTLNTGELFF
v_gene: TRBV9
j_gene: TRBJ2-2

CDR3aa: CASSEWGTGKSNQPQHF
v_gene: TRBV2
j_gene: TRBJ1-5

CDR3aa: CASVGETGGYGYTF
v_gene: TRBV2
j_gene: TRBJ1-2

CDR3aa: CASSDRDRGIADTQYF
v_gene: TRBV9
j_gene: TRBJ2-3

CDR3aa: CASSLVQATEAFF
v_gene: TRBV7-8
j_gene: TRBJ1-1

CDR3aa: CASSYSRGSEETQYF
v_gene: TRBV6-5
j_gene: TRBJ2-5

CDR3aa: CASSPRKGSGGAVLF
v_gene: TRBV7-2
j_gene: TRBJ2-1

CDR3aa: CASSPGTGAYGYTF
v_gene: TRBV13
j_gene: TRBJ1-2

CDR3aa: CASSYSPVSALYGYTF
v_gene: TRBV6-5
j_gene: TRBJ1-2

CDR3aa: CASSFTSPPIGELFF
v_gene: TRBV7-6
j_gene: TRBJ2-2

CDR3aa: CSATGQGSEQYF
v_gene: TRBV29-1
j_gene: TRBJ2-7